This T cell receptor beta chain stems from a study of yellow fever vaccine responses in identical twins. Germline V gives CDR1 KGHSH, CDR2 LQKENI. The CDR3 sequence is 14 residues long. Trimming removed 3 bases from V and 2 bases from J, with 7 bases in between. Regarding this clonotype: The antigen remains undetermined.

TCRdb itself ran the RT-PCR reads through MiXCR, one entry per CDR3 protein. The sample carries 30,000 to 35,000 distinct CDR3 sequences, roughly three fifths recorded once. Study results and caveats: Twins' vaccine T cell responses reportedly seemed partly convergent and partly personalized.

This chain connects TRBV18 to TRBJ2-2, with D uncertain. This sequence was found in a woman aged 18-29 years who received the yellow fever vaccine. The sample was T cells from blood (PBMCs), unsorted or a sorted subset (not recorded which), taken before or after yellow fever vaccination (not recorded which). CDR3: CASSPQENTGELFF. The CDR3 DNA sequence: TGTGCCAGCTCACCCCAAGAAAACACCGGGGAGCTGTTTTTT.